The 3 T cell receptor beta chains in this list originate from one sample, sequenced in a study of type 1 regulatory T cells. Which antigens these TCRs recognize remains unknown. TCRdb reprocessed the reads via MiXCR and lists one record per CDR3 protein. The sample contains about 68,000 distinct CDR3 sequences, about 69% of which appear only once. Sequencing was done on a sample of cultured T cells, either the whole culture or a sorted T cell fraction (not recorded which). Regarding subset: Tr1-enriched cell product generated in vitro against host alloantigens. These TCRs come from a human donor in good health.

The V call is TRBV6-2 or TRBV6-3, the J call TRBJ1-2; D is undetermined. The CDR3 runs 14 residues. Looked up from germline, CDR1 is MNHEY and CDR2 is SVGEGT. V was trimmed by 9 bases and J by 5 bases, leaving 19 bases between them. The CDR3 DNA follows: TGTGCCAGTTCTTCCGGAATGAAAAATTATGGCTACACCTTC. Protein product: CASSSGMKNYGYTF.

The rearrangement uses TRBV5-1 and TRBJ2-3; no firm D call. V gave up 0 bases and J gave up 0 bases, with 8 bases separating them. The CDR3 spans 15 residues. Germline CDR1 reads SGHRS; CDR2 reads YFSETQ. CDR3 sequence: CASSLGQRSTDTQYF. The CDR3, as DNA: TGCGCCAGCAGCTTGGGTCAGAGAAGCACAGATACGCAGTATTTT.

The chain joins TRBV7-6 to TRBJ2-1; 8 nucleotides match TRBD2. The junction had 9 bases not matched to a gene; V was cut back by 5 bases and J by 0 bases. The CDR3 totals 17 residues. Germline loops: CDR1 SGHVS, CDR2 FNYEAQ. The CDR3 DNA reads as TGTGCCAGCAGCCCTACACCCGGGACTAGCTCCTACAATGAGCAGTTCTTC. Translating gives CASSPTPGTSSYNEQFF.